This entry features one TCR beta chain sequence. The same CDR3 is also encoded by other DNA sequences in this sample. This sample was taken from a study of OX40 agonist ivuxolimab in advanced cancers. V lost 6 bases and J lost 1, with 7 bases in between. The CDR3 totals 13 residues. In germline, CDR1 is MDHEN, CDR2 SYDVKM. Clones were sequenced by immunoSEQ multiplex PCR, and TCRdb holds only the in-frame ones, with some missing. The sample has about 140,000 clones; 90% are singletons. The chain has TRBV28 and TRBJ1-5; no clear D. The sample in question was CD4+ or CD8+ T cells sorted from blood, obtained in a trial of the OX40 agonist ivuxolimab. This clonotype originated in an adult with an advanced solid tumor such as melanoma, head and neck, liver or kidney cancer. The CDR3, as DNA: TGTGCCAGCAGCTTGGGGAGCAATCAGCCCCAGCATTTT. It encodes CASSLGSNQPQHF.